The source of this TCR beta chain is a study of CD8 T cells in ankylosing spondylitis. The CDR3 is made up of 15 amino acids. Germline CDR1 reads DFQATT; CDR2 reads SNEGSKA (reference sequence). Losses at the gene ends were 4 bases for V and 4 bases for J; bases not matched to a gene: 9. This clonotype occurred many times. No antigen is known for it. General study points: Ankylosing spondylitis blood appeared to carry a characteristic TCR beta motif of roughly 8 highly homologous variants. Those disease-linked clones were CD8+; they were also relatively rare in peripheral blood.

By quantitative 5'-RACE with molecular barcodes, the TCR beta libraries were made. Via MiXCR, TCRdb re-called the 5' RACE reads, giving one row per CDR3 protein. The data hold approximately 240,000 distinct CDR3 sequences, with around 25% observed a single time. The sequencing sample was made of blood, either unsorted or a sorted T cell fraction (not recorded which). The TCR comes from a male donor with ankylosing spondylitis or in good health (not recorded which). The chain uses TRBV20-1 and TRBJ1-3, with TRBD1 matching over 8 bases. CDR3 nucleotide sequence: TGCAGTGCTAACCCGACAGGGGTGCAAGGAAACACCATATATTTT. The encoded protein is CSANPTGVQGNTIYF.